This T cell receptor (beta chain) was sequenced during a study of technical replicates of blood from a handful of donors. J was trimmed by 2 bases and V by 4 bases; bases with no gene match: 4. Germline CDR1 and CDR2: LNHDA and SQIVND (reference sequence). The length of the CDR3 is 16 residues. Method: immunoSEQ multiplex PCR; TCRdb's copy keeps in-frame clones and lacks some. Among roughly 79,000 clones listed, more than 90% were seen once. This receptor was taken from a human donor in good health. The chain is built from TRBV19 and TRBJ2-6, with 8 bases aligning to TRBD1. Sequenced sample: T cells isolated from PBMCs. The CDR3 protein is CASSKTGAAGANVLTF. The CDR3 nucleotides read TGTGCCAGTAGTAAGACAGGGGCTGCTGGGGCCAACGTCCTGACTTTC.